Below, 20 T cell receptor beta chains from the same sample are listed, as sequenced in a study of blood T cell repertoires in COVID-19. The repertoire was sequenced with immunoSEQ multiplex PCR; TCRdb's copy has only in-frame clones and lacks some. The sample includes approximately 46,000 clones, around 90% of them seen just once. The material sequenced was peripheral blood. The receptors stem from a man between 70 and 80 years old with active COVID-19.

V is TRBV2 and J is TRBJ1-1; 7 bases are shared with TRBD1. Trimming removed 4 bases from V and 1 base from J; junction bases left unmatched: 6. The length of the CDR3 is 15 residues. Germline V lookup: CDR1 SNHLY, CDR2 FYNNEI. The CDR3 is CASSGGGGRNTEAFF. CDR3 in DNA: TGTGCCAGCAGTGGAGGAGGGGGCCGGAACACTGAAGCTTTCTTT.

V is TRBV5-5 and J is TRBJ1-5, with TRBD1 matching 10 bases. The length of the CDR3 is 16 residues. The germline CDR1 and CDR2 sequences are SGHKS and YYEKEE (reference sequence). V shed 4 bases and J 3 bases; nucleotides not matched to a gene: 7. The CDR3 sequence: CASSIRDRGPNQPQHF. As DNA, the CDR3 is TGTGCCAGCAGCATCCGGGACAGGGGCCCCAATCAGCCCCAGCATTTT.

This sequence joins TRBV25-1 and TRBJ2-3, with 9 bases fitting TRBD1. Germline V CDR1 and CDR2: MGHDK, SYGVNS. The J segment lost 0 bases and the V segment lost 6 bases, leaving 10 bases of the junction unmatched. The CDR3 contains 17 residues. CDR3: CASSMGQGFLSTDTQYF. The CDR3 region has the DNA TGTGCCAGCAGCATGGGACAGGGTTTTCTTAGCACAGATACGCAGTATTTT.

V gene TRBV2 combines with J gene TRBJ1-1; the D is unclear. This CDR3 spans 11 amino acids. Germline-derived CDR1 and CDR2 are SNHLY and FYNNEI. V was clipped by 10 bases and J by 1 base, with 7 bases between them. The CDR3: CAMSGNTEAFF. The CDR3 nucleotides read TGTGCCATGTCCGGGAACACTGAAGCTTTCTTT. Full variable domain (remainder filled in from reference TRBV2 and TRBJ1-1): EPEVTQTPSHQVTQMGQEVILRCVPISNHLYFYWYRQILGQKVEFLVSFYNNEISEKSEIFDDQFSVERPDGSNFTLKIRSTKLEDSAMYFCAMSGNTEAFFGQGTRLTVV.

The CDR3 sequence: CASSLWGGGLYNEQFF. CDR3 coding DNA: TGTGCCAGCAGCTTATGGGGCGGGGGGCTCTACAATGAGCAGTTCTTC. J is TRBJ2-1 and V is TRBV5-6; TRBD2 matches 8 bases. The germline gives CDR1 SGHDT, CDR2 YYEEEE. The CDR3 has 16 residues. J lost 3 bases, V lost 2 bases, and 7 bases had no gene match.

This rearrangement joins TRBV4-3 to TRBJ1-4, with D unresolved. CDR1 LGHNA and CDR2 YSLEER come from the germline V gene. This CDR3 comprises 16 residues. Trimming took 4 bases from V and 0 from J, leaving 12 bases between them. CDR3 protein: CASSPELTATNEKLFF. CDR3 in DNA: TGCGCCAGCAGCCCCGAGCTCACAGCAACTAATGAAAAACTGTTTTTT.

The chain carries TRBV6-1 and TRBJ1-3; a weak D match, TRBD1 (5 bases). V was pared by 1 base and J by 0 bases, with 10 bases between. Germline loops: CDR1 MNHNS, CDR2 SASEGT. The CDR3 sequence is 16 residues long. In DNA form, the CDR3 reads TGTGCCAGCAGTGAAGGGACAACCTACTCTGGAAACACCATATATTTT. Encoded protein: CASSEGTTYSGNTIYF.

The chain combines TRBV7-2 with TRBJ2-7, with 8 bases lining up with TRBD2. Germline CDR1 reads SGHTA; CDR2 reads FQGNSA. Germline trimming cut 5 bases from V and 0 bases from J; bases unmatched to any gene: 6. The CDR3 covers 15 residues. The CDR3 sequence is CASSHPTSDSYEQYF. In nucleotides, the CDR3 is TGTGCCAGCAGCCACCCGACTAGCGACTCCTACGAGCAGTACTTC.

The V and J genes are TRBV28 and TRBJ2-1; 8 bases match TRBD1. With V trimmed by 7 bases and J by 1 base, 9 bases remained unmatched. CDR1 MDHEN and CDR2 SYDVKM come from the germline V gene. The CDR3 contains 16 residues. DNA of the CDR3: TGTGCCAGCATATCAAAACAGGGGGGTTCCTACAATGAGCAGTTCTTC. This translates into CASISKQGGSYNEQFF.

This rearrangement joins TRBV28 to TRBJ1-4, with 7 bases aligning to TRBD1. V was pared by 8 bases and J by 10 bases, with 13 bases of the junction left unmatched. This CDR3 spans 14 amino acids. Per germline, CDR1 MDHEN and CDR2 SYDVKM. The CDR3 protein is CASDPGQRTGKLFF. Here the CDR3 DNA reads TGTGCCAGCGATCCGGGACAGCGAACAGGAAAACTGTTTTTT.

The gene calls are TRBV2 and TRBJ2-1, with TRBD1 matching over 12 bases. The germline V gene has CDR1 SNHLY and CDR2 FYNNEI. Germline trimming cut 7 bases from V and 3 bases from J; bases unmatched to any gene: 4. CDR3 length: 15 residues. The CDR3 DNA sequence: TGTGCCAGCACGCGGGACAGGGGGCTCTACAATGAGCAGTTCTTC. It specifies CASTRDRGLYNEQFF. Full variable domain (outside the CDR3, taken from reference TRBV2 and TRBJ2-1): EPEVTQTPSHQVTQMGQEVILRCVPISNHLYFYWYRQILGQKVEFLVSFYNNEISEKSEIFDDQFSVERPDGSNFTLKIRSTKLEDSAMYFCASTRDRGLYNEQFFGPGTRLTVL.

The chain has TRBV4-2 and TRBJ2-1, with D perhaps matching TRBD2 (5 bases). CDR3 length: 16 residues. V was pared by 0 bases and J by 4 bases, with 13 bases between. The germline V gene encodes CDR1 LGHNA and CDR2 YNFKEQ. This chain's CDR3 is CASSQEAVGRYNEQFF. The CDR3 region has the DNA TGTGCCAGCAGCCAAGAAGCGGTCGGGCGTTACAATGAGCAGTTCTTC.

The chain links TRBV6-1 to TRBJ2-1, with TRBD1 as a possible D gene (5 bases). Germline assignment: CDR1 MNHNS and CDR2 SASEGT. Trimming left V 3 bases short and J 4 bases short, with 10 bases between. The CDR3 totals 14 residues. CDR3 sequence (DNA): TGTGCCAGCAGTGATCTTAAGGGGTACAATGAGCAGTTCTTC. Encoded protein: CASSDLKGYNEQFF.

The rearrangement uses TRBV9 and TRBJ1-4; possible D gene TRBD1, 5 bases. CDR3 size: 16 residues. The germline gives CDR1 SGDLS, CDR2 YYNGEE. V lost 0 bases and J lost 0, with 9 bases in between. Here the CDR3 DNA reads TGTGCCAGCAGCGTAGGTACAGGATCAACTAATGAAAAACTGTTTTTT. Protein: CASSVGTGSTNEKLFF.

The chain has TRBV11-2 and TRBJ2-3, with 7 bases fitting TRBD2. The CDR3 sequence is 15 residues long. With 5 bases clipped from V and 1 base from J, the junction kept 6 bases outside the gene matches. CDR1 and CDR2 from the germline V gene are SGHAT and FQNNGV. The CDR3 here is CASSPPSGGTDTQYF. Written as DNA, the CDR3 is TGTGCCAGCAGCCCCCCTAGCGGTGGCACAGATACGCAGTATTTT.

The chain has TRBV10-3 and TRBJ2-2; TRBD2 aligns across 13 bases. The CDR3 is made up of 17 amino acids. CDR1 and CDR2 (germline): ENHRY, SYGVKD. V lost 6 bases to trimming and J lost 2 bases; unmatched junction nucleotides: 6. CDR3 sequence (DNA): TGTGCCATCAGAAGGACTAGCGGGGGAGCTAACACCGGGGAGCTGTTTTTT. Translation gives CAIRRTSGGANTGELFF.

This rearrangement joins TRBV4-3 to TRBJ1-4; the D gene is possibly TRBD1 (5 bases). CDR3 size: 15 residues. CDR1 and CDR2 from the germline V gene are LGHNA and YSLEER. V shed 2 bases and J shed 3 bases, with 10 bases lying between them. CDR3 sequence: CASSQRDSPNEKLFF. CDR3 DNA: TGCGCCAGCAGCCAACGAGACAGCCCTAATGAAAAACTGTTTTTT.

This chain uses TRBV5-1 with TRBJ2-7; TRBD2 might be the D (5 bases). Trimming took 0 bases from V and 5 from J, leaving 12 bases between them. This CDR3 is 14 amino acids long. Germline V CDR1 and CDR2: SGHRS, YFSETQ. The CDR3 nucleotides are TGCGCCAGCAGCTTGGGGCCTAGCAGCCACGAGCAGTACTTC. Its translation is CASSLGPSSHEQYF.

This chain joins TRBV7-9 and TRBJ2-6; unclear D gene. CDR3 length: 18 residues. The germline V gene encodes CDR1 SEHNR and CDR2 FQNEAQ (reference sequence). V gave up 7 bases and J gave up 3 bases, with 22 bases separating them. In nucleotides, the CDR3 is TGTGCCAGCATTGGCAGACCGACTTACTATGGTGGGGCCAACGTCCTGACTTTC. This translates into CASIGRPTYYGGANVLTF.

The V call is TRBV9, the J call TRBJ2-2, with 7 positions matching TRBD2. This CDR3 spans 15 amino acids. CDR1 and CDR2 (germline): SGDLS, YYNGEE. The trim removed 2 bases at V and 4 bases at J, leaving 5 bases unmatched. The CDR3 coding sequence is TGTGCCAGCAGCGTTTTTGGGGGGGGCACCGGGGAGCTGTTTTTT. Amino acid sequence: CASSVFGGGTGELFF.